This T cell receptor (beta chain) came from a study of tumor-infiltrating lymphocytes in primary liver carcinoma (TCRdb year 2017). Regarding the study in general: Between late 2015 and March 2016, roughly five patients in China with histopathologically diagnosed primary liver carcinoma had surgical resection. Of the five patients, three men and two women aged 30 to 69 years, four had hepatocellular carcinoma and one had combined HCC and intrahepatic cholangiocarcinoma. The five patients had tumors of stage T1-T3 N0M0, with maximum diameters ranging from 4.2 to 10 cm. Roughly 3.5 to 8 million productive TCRbeta reads were obtained per sample, and no significant difference in read depth was found between tissue types. TCRbeta repertoire sequencing, expression microarrays and whole-exome sequencing were combined in the study across five regions of each liver tumor, with adjacent normal tissue and blood also included. A total of roughly 35 specimens from 5 patients went through TCRbeta repertoire sequencing, namely 25 tumor regions, 5 adjacent noncancerous liver tissues and 5 peripheral blood samples. Reproducibility between technical replicate repertoires was high, with correlation coefficients above 0.95 and mean shared-clone rates roughly 0.86.

TRIzol reagent was used to extract blood RNA from unsorted whole blood, while the DNeasy Blood & Tissue kit provided the germline DNA. Patients had chronic HBV infection and were treatment-naive at sampling. Before surgery, roughly 4 milliliters of peripheral blood were drawn into K2EDTA tubes. Notes on this clonotype: Its antigen has not been determined. Lacking the conserved final phenylalanine or tryptophan, this CDR3 likely reflects a read error.

Starting from 450 to 500 ng total RNA, TCRbeta-specific cDNA was produced by reverse transcription with a constant-region primer and ProtoScript II reverse transcriptase. The TCRbeta libraries were prepared through three rounds of nested multiplex PCR following a slightly modified ARM-PCR procedure. Each of the first two PCR rounds ran for approximately 10 cycles using multiplex TRBV1-TRBV30 forward primers together with a Cbeta reverse primer. Sample barcodes and Illumina adapters were attached in a final 25-cycle PCR using Deep VentR polymerase. Before sequencing, amplicons of 200-500 bp were purified from gel using a QIAquick gel extraction kit. An Illumina HiSeq 2500 was used to sequence the TCRbeta amplicons with 250-bp paired-end reads. Per the original workflow: Quality trimming of reads was performed with Trimmomatic v0.33, and paired reads were merged with FLASH v1.2.11 so that full CDR3 sequences could be recovered. V, D and J germline segments were assigned to the rearranged TCRbeta sequences by MiGEC v1.2.1b. Clonotype statistics and Shannon-Wiener diversity indices were calculated with VDJtools v1.0.0. Except for diversity analysis, only the 250 most abundant clonotypes of each sample were used in subsequent analyses to reduce sampling bias. The public reads were reprocessed in TCRdb via fastp at Q25 and MiXCR, keeping in-frame beta chains. Each entry is one CDR3 protein sequence, shown with its most common DNA and genes. These V and J calls derive from TCRdb rather than the authors' analysis. Counted in this sample were 250,000 to 350,000 distinct CDR3 sequences; about three fifths of them appeared once. The ten largest clones add up to about a sixth of the sample.

On the study overall, not on this receptor specifically: Because sequencing covered only the TCR beta chain and unpaired alpha chains were not captured, true repertoire diversity is likely underestimated. The top 250 clones accounted for a significantly greater share of the repertoire in tumors than in blood (p = 0.039). With just five patients in the study, the authors point out that the findings should be validated in a larger study. Bulk unsorted samples precluded comparing CD4+ and CD8+ T cell repertoires. Pairs of tumor regions showed greater repertoire overlap (mean about 36%) than tumor-adjacent pairs (roughly 17%) or tumor-blood pairs (roughly 14%), which is consistent with antigen-driven expansion.

For CDR1 and CDR2, the germline V gene lists LGHNA and YSLEER. The junction shows trimming of 0 bases on V and 9 bases on J, plus 18 bases between the germline ends. The CDR3 extends over 16 residues, inclusive of both ends. Only the CDR3 portion is preserved as DNA: 48 bases, with reading frame beginning at the first base. The rearranged chain carries TRBV4-3 and TRBJ2-1, with a tentative D gene TRBD2 over 5 matching bases. Sequencing was done on a sample of peripheral blood. The receptor comes from a woman in her thirties with primary liver carcinoma and hepatitis B virus infection. The DNA reads TGCGCCAGCAGCCAAGACTCTGACTACTTCTGGCGTGAGCAGTTCTTA. Its translation reads: CASSQDSDYFWREQFL.